Listed below are T cell receptor beta chains from one sample, sequenced in a study of blood T cell repertoires in COVID-19. Libraries were prepared by immunoSEQ multiplex PCR; TCRdb keeps only in-frame clonotypes and omits some of them. The sample contains some 22,000 clones, 65% to 90% of which appear only once. Specimen: peripheral blood. All receptors derive from a man aged 70 or older with acute or convalescent COVID-19. The CDR3 runs from the conserved cysteine through the conserved F or W. The D gene is left open where the match is weak. A clone size is listed for some rows: how often the clone was seen (once, few, many), or a class if it is expanded.

j_call: TRBJ1-1
clone_size: once
v_call: TRBV18
d_call: TRBD1
cdr3_nt: TGTGCCAGCTCACCATCCCGGGACAGGGGCACTGAAGCTTTCTTT
cdr3_aa: CASSPSRDRGTEAFF

j_call: TRBJ1-3
clone_size: -
v_call: TRBV18
d_call: TRBD1
cdr3_nt: TGTGCCAGCTCACCCAGGGACAGGTCTTTGGTAAACACCATATATTTT
cdr3_aa: CASSPRDRSLVNTIYF

j_call: TRBJ2-4
clone_size: -
v_call: TRBV5-1
d_call: TRBD2
cdr3_nt: TGCGCCAGCAGCCTCTCGCTTAGCGGGGGGGCCTTGGGGAAAAACATTCAGTACTTC
cdr3_aa: CASSLSLSGGALGKNIQYF

j_call: TRBJ2-6
clone_size: -
v_call: TRBV9
d_call: -
cdr3_nt: TGTGCCAGCAGCCCAACGGGGGGGACAGCCGGGGCCAACGTCCTGACTTTC
cdr3_aa: CASSPTGGTAGANVLTF

j_call: TRBJ2-4
clone_size: -
v_call: TRBV7-2
d_call: -
cdr3_nt: TGTGCCAGCAGTCTACGGGGCAAAAACATTCAGTACTTC
cdr3_aa: CASSLRGKNIQYF

j_call: TRBJ2-5
clone_size: -
v_call: TRBV27
d_call: -
cdr3_nt: TGTGCCAGCTCCTCTGGCCGAGGGACCCAGTACTTC
cdr3_aa: CASSSGRGTQYF

j_call: TRBJ2-7
clone_size: -
v_call: TRBV30
d_call: TRBD1
cdr3_nt: TGTGCCTGGAGCCAGGGGGCATACGAGCAGTACTTC
cdr3_aa: CAWSQGAYEQYF

j_call: TRBJ1-1
clone_size: -
v_call: TRBV27
d_call: TRBD1
cdr3_nt: TGTGCCAGCAGAAAGGACAGGGCTGGGACTTCGGACACTGAAGCTTTCTTT
cdr3_aa: CASRKDRAGTSDTEAFF

j_call: TRBJ1-1
clone_size: -
v_call: TRBV10-2
d_call: TRBD1
cdr3_nt: TGCGCCAGCAGTGAACAGGGGGTAGGGGGCACTGAAGCTTTCTTT
cdr3_aa: CASSEQGVGGTEAFF

j_call: TRBJ1-1
clone_size: -
v_call: TRBV28
d_call: -
cdr3_nt: TGTGCCAGCAGTTTAGCAACAGGTATCGCTGAAGCTTTCTTT
cdr3_aa: CASSLATGIAEAFF

j_call: TRBJ2-1
clone_size: -
v_call: TRBV19
d_call: TRBD2
cdr3_nt: TGTGCCAGTAACCAGGGACTAGCGGGCTACAATGAGCAGTTCTTC
cdr3_aa: CASNQGLAGYNEQFF

j_call: TRBJ1-1
clone_size: -
v_call: TRBV25-1
d_call: -
cdr3_nt: TGTGCCAGCCCCGCTCAGGGTGACACTGAAGCTTTCTTT
cdr3_aa: CASPAQGDTEAFF

j_call: TRBJ2-3
clone_size: once
v_call: TRBV25-1
d_call: TRBD2
cdr3_nt: TGTGCCAGCAGCGGGACTAAGCGGGGGGGCAGAAGCACAGATACGCAGTATTTT
cdr3_aa: CASSGTKRGGRSTDTQYF

j_call: TRBJ1-5
clone_size: -
v_call: TRBV7-2
d_call: -
cdr3_nt: TGTGCCAGCAGCTTAGTGATGGGAGGGGGAAGCAATCAGCCCCAGCATTTT
cdr3_aa: CASSLVMGGGSNQPQHF

j_call: TRBJ1-5
clone_size: -
v_call: TRBV10-3
d_call: TRBD1
cdr3_nt: TGTGCCATCAGTCAGGACAGGGGCAATCAGCCCCAGCATTTT
cdr3_aa: CAISQDRGNQPQHF

j_call: TRBJ1-4
clone_size: -
v_call: TRBV19
d_call: TRBD1
cdr3_nt: TGTGCCAGTAGTCCCAACAGGGGCGCAGGGGATGAAAAACTGTTTTTT
cdr3_aa: CASSPNRGAGDEKLFF